This entry is about one TCR beta chain. What it binds is not known. This record comes from a study of T cell responses to AZD1222 COVID-19 vaccine. The CDR3 covers 14 residues. Germline V gene lookup returns CDR1 SGHRS and CDR2 YFSETQ. V lost 0 bases, J lost 6 bases, and 3 bases stayed unmatched. The method was immunoSEQ multiplex PCR; TCRdb's version includes in-frame clones alone and lacks a portion of them. The sample records about 84,000 clones, around 88% being singletons. Overall study findings and caveats: Only 5 to 7 AZD1222 recipients tested seropositive at baseline. The reported proportion of spike-specific TCRs targeting unmutated variant regions was nearly half.

The sample here was peripheral blood, taken 28 days after the second AZD1222 dose. The V gene is TRBV5-1, the J gene TRBJ1-1, with TRBD1 identical over 9 bases. The receptor comes from an adult who received the AZD1222 COVID-19 vaccine. DNA for the CDR3: TGCGCCAGCAGCTTGGGGGACAGGGCTTCTGAAGCTTTCTTT. Protein product: CASSLGDRASEAFF.